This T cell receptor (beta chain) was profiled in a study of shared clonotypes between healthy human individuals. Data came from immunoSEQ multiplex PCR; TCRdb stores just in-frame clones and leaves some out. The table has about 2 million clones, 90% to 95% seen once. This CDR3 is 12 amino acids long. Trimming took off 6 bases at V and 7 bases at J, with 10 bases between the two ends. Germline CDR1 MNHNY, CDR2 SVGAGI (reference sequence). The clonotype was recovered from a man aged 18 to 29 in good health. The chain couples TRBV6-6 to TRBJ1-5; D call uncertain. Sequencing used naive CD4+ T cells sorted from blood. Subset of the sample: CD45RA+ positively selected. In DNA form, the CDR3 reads TGTGCCAGCAGCGGTGGAGGACAGCCCCAGCATTTT. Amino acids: CASSGGGQPQHF.